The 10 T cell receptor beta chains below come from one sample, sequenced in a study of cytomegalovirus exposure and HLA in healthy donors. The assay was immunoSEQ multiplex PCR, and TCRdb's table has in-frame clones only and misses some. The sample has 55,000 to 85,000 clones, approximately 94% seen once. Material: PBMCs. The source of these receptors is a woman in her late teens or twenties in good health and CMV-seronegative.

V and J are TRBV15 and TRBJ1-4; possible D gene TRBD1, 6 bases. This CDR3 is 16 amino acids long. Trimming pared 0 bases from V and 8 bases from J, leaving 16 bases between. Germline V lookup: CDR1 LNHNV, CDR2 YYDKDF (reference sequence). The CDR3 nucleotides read TGTGCCACCAGCAGAGATCAAACAGGGTTAGGGGAAAAACTGTTTTTT. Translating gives CATSRDQTGLGEKLFF.

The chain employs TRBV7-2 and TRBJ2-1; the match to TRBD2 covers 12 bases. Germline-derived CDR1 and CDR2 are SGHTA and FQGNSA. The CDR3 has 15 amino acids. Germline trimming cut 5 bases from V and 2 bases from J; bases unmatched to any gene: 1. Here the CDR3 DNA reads TGTGCCAGCAGCCGGACTAGCGGGGCCTACAATGAGCAGTTCTTC. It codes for CASSRTSGAYNEQFF.

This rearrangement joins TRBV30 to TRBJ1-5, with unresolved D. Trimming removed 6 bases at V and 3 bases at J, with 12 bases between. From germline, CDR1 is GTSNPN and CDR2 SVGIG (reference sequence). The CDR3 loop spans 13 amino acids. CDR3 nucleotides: TGTGCCTGTGCTGTGGGAGTCAATCAGCCCCAGCATTTT. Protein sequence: CACAVGVNQPQHF.

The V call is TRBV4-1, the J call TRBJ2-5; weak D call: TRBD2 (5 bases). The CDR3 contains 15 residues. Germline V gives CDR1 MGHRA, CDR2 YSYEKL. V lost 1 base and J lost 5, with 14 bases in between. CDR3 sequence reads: CASSQVFSGFETQYF. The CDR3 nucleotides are TGCGCCAGCAGCCAAGTTTTCAGCGGCTTTGAGACCCAGTACTTC.

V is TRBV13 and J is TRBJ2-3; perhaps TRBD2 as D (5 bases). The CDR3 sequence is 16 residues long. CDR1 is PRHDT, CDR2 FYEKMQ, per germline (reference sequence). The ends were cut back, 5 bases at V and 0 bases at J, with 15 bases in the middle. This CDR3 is CASSPRGRSSTDTQYF. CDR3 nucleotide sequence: TGTGCCAGCAGCCCCCGGGGTAGAAGTAGCACAGATACGCAGTATTTT.

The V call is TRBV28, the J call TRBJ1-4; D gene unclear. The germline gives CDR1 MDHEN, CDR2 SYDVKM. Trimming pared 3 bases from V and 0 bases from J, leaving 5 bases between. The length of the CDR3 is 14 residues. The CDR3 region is CASSLTTTNEKLFF. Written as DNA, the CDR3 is TGTGCCAGCAGTTTGACAACAACTAATGAAAAACTGTTTTTT.

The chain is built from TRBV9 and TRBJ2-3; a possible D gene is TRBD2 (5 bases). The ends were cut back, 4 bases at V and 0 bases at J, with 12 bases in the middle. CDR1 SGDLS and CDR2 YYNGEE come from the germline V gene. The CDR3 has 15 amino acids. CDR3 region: CASSSSGKSTDTQYF. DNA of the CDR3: TGTGCCAGCAGCTCCAGCGGAAAGAGCACAGATACGCAGTATTTT.

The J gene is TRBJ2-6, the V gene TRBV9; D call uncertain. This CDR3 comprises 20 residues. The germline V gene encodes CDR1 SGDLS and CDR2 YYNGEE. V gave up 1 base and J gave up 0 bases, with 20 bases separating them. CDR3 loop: CASSVTIGSPEASGANVLTF. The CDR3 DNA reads TGTGCCAGCAGCGTAACGATTGGGTCACCTGAGGCCTCTGGGGCCAACGTCCTGACTTTC. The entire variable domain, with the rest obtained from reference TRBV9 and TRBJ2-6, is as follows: DSGVTQTPKHLITATGQRVTLRCSPRSGDLSVYWYQQSLDQGLQFLIQYYNGEERAKGNILERFSAQQFPDLHSELNLSSLELGDSALYFCASSVTIGSPEASGANVLTFGAGSRLTVL.

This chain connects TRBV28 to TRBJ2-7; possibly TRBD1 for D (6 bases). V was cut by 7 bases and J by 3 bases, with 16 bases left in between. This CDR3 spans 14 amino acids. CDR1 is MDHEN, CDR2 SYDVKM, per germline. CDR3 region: CASTPRDNGYEQYF. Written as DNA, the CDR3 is TGTGCCAGCACCCCTCGGGACAACGGCTACGAGCAGTACTTC. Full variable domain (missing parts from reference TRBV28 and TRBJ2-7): DVKVTQSSRYLVKRTGEKVFLECVQDMDHENMFWYRQDPGLGLRLIYFSYDVKMKEKGDIPEGYSVSREKKERFSLILESASTNQTSMYLCASTPRDNGYEQYFGPGTRLTVT.

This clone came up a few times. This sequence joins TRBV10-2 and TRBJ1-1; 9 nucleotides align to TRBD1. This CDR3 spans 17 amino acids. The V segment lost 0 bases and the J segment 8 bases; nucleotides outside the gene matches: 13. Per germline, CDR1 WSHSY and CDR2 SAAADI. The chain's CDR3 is CASSESTGGGFVQEAFF. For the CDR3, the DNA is TGCGCCAGCAGTGAGTCGACAGGGGGGGGCTTCGTACAGGAAGCTTTCTTT.